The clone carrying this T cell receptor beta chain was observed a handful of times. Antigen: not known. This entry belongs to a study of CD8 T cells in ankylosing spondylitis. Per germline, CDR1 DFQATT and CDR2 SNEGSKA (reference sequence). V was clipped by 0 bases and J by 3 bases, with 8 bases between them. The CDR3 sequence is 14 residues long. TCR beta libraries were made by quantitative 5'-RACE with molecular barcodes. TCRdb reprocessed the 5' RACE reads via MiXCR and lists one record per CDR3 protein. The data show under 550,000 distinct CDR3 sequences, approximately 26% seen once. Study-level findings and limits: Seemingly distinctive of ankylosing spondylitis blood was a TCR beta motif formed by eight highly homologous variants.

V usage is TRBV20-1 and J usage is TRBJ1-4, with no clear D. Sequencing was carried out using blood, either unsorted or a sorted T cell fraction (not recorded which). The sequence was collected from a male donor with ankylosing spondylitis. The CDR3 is CSARDSGANEKLFF. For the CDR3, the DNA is TGCAGTGCTAGAGATTCGGGAGCTAATGAAAAACTGTTTTTT.